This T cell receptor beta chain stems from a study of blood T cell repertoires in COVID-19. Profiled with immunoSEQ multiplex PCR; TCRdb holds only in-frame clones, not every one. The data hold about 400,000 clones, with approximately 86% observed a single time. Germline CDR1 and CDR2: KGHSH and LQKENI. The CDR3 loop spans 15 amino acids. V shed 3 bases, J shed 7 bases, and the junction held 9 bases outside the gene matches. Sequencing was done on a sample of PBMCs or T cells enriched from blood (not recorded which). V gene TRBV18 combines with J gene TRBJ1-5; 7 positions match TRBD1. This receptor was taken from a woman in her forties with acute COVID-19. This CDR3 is CASSPDRLRQQPQHF. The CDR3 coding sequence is TGTGCCAGCTCACCGGACAGGTTAAGGCAACAGCCCCAGCATTTT.